Given below is one T cell receptor (beta chain) in context. Its target antigen remains unknown. No base quality information exists; no much larger clone differs at one position. The trial excluded patients who had a history of autoimmune disease or were on systemic immunosuppression. Peripheral blood for TCR sequencing was collected from all dose cohorts at baseline, on cycle 4 day 1, and on cycle 7 day 1. Samples were obtained from an open-label, multicenter, first-in-human phase I dose-escalation trial of ivuxolimab. Adults with locally advanced or metastatic melanoma, renal cell carcinoma, hepatocellular carcinoma or head and neck squamous cell carcinoma were enrolled in the trial. CD4+ and CD8+ T cells were sorted separately from peripheral blood before TCR sequencing. The data belong to a study of OX40 agonist ivuxolimab in advanced cancers. Regarding the research as a whole: The costimulatory receptor OX40 (CD134) was targeted by ivuxolimab, a fully human IgG2 agonistic monoclonal antibody. The point of sequencing TCRbeta in the periphery was to test whether ivuxolimab changed TCR sequence diversity and drove clonal T-cell expansion. The paper describes the monotherapy dose-escalation part (N of about 54 patients) of the phase I trial of ivuxolimab. Patients were allowed to have had prior anti-PD-1, anti-PD-L1 or anti-CTLA-4 therapy, and around two fifths of the dose-escalation patients had been treated with checkpoint inhibitors. Partial responses were achieved by three dose-escalation patients, of whom one had hepatocellular carcinoma and two had cutaneous melanoma. Of the roughly 51 dose-escalation patients, hepatocellular carcinoma was present in about 20, melanoma in about 15, renal cell carcinoma in 9 and head and neck cancer in 9. Intravenous ivuxolimab was administered to patients every 2 weeks at six dose levels: 0.01, 0.1, 0.3, 1.5, 3 and 10 mg/kg. A male proportion of 70% to 90% and a mean age of about 60 years, ranging from about 23 to 90, were recorded for the dose-escalation cohort.

For sequencing of the TCRbeta CDR3 region, genomic DNA was extracted from the sorted cells. The immunoSEQ Assay was used for sequencing of TCRbeta CDR3 regions. This is the immuneACCESS table as TCRdb keeps it, with only in-frame sequences that have V and J called. A part of the clones is gone; compared with another copy, unresolved V genes explain less than half, and the rest is unexplained. The sample contains approximately 30,000 clones, about 92% of them found a single time. The top ten clones comprise roughly a third of the sample. Study-level results and caveats: Which antigens the clonally expanded peripheral T cells were specific for was not determined. At doses of 0.1 to 3.0 mg/kg, clonal expansion of both CD4+ and CD8+ blood T cells was observed from baseline to week 6. Low levels of normalized T-cell clonal expansion were also seen in some patients who did not respond. After ivuxolimab, CD8+ T cells had more expanded clones than CD4+ T cells on average. In partial responders in the 0.1-3.0 mg/kg groups, normalized peripheral clonal expansion was found to be among the lowest, especially among CD8+ T cells.

Its CDR3 holds 15 amino acids, cysteine through phenylalanine. The read is trimmed to its CDR3 DNA, 45 bases read in frame from base 1. V is pared back by 7 bases and J by 9 bases, with 22 bases lying between the germline termini. Via the germline V gene (reference sequence), CDR1 is LNHDA and CDR2 SQIVND. This TCR was recovered from an adult with an advanced solid tumor such as melanoma, head and neck, liver or kidney cancer. The sequencing used CD4+ or CD8+ T cells sorted from blood, collected in a trial of the OX40 agonist ivuxolimab. Recombination linked TRBV19 to TRBJ2-1, with a tentative D gene TRBD2 over 6 matching bases. The encoded CDR3 is CASTPPGGRAGEQFF. The base sequence is TGTGCCAGTACCCCCCCCGGGGGAAGGGCAGGTGAGCAGTTCTTC.